This T cell receptor (beta chain) stems from a study of post-analysis software for immune sequencing data. Study overall: Progressive-relapsing, secondary progressive and relapsing-remitting multiple sclerosis were among the disease courses included. Study-wide results and limits: In patients, TRBV5-6, TRBV5-1 and TRBV20-1 belonged to five TRBV segments found more frequently than in controls.

This clonotype was seen a handful of times. The antigen is not known. V lost 6 bases, J lost 6 bases, and 15 bases lay in between. CDR1 is MNHEY and CDR2 is SVGEGT in the germline V gene. The CDR3 extends over 13 amino acids. Unique-molecular-identifier-tagged TCR beta cDNA libraries were used. cDNA molecules numbering about 490,000 came from roughly 0.93 to 9.6 million T cells. TCRdb ran MiXCR on the PCR reads and lists one entry per CDR3 protein. The profile shows some 700,000 distinct CDR3 sequences, around 64% of them singletons. The sequencing sample was made of blood. The chain combines TRBV6-2 or TRBV6-3 with TRBJ2-7; D remains ambiguous. This receptor was obtained from a girl aged 2-10 years with multiple sclerosis. This chain's CDR3 is CASSRTAGLEQYF. The CDR3, as DNA: TGTGCCAGCAGCCGGACCGCTGGCCTCGAGCAGTACTTC.